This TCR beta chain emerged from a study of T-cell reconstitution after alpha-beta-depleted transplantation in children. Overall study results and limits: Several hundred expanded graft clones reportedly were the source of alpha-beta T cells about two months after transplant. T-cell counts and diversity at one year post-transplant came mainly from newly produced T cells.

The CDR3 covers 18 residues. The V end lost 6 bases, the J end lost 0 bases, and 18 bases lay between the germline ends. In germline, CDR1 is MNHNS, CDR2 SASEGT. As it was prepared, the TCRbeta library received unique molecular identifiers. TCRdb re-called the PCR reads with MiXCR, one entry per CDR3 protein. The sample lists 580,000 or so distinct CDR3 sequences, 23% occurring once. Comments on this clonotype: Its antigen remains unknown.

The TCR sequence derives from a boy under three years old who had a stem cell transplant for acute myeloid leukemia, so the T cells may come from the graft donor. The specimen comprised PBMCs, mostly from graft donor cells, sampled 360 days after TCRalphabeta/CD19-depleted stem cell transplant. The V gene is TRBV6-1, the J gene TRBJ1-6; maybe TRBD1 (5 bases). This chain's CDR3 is CASRGARPLSSYNSPLHF. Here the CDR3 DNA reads TGTGCCAGCAGAGGGGCACGGCCGCTAAGCTCCTATAATTCACCCCTCCACTTT.